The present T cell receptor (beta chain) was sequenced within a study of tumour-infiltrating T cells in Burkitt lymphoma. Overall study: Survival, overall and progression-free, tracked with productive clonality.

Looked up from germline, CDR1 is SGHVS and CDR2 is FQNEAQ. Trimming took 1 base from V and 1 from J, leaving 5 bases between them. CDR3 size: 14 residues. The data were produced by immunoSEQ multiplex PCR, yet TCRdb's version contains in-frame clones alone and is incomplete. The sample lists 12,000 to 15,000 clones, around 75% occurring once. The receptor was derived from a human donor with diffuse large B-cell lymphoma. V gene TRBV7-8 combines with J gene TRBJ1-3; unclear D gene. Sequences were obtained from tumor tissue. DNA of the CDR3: TGTGCCAGCAGCTTAGTAGTGTCTGGAAACACCATATATTTT. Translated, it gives CASSLVVSGNTIYF.